What follows are 8 T cell receptor beta chains derived from one specimen sequenced in a study of blood T cell repertoires in COVID-19. The data were produced by immunoSEQ multiplex PCR, yet TCRdb's version contains in-frame clones alone and is incomplete. The repertoire holds about 130,000 clones, with approximately 85% as singletons. Sequencing used peripheral blood. These receptor sequences come from a woman older than 75 with COVID-19, enrolled during active disease.

The sample holds a few counts of this clone. The chain carries TRBV7-2 and TRBJ1-2, with 9 bases identical to TRBD1. V trimming: 1 base; J trimming: 5 bases; junction bases outside the gene matches: 11. Germline CDR1 SGHTA, CDR2 FQGNSA. There are 17 residues in the CDR3. The CDR3 DNA reads TGTGCCAGCAGCTTAGTAGCCACCGCCGGGACAGGGTATGGCTACACCTTC. This sequence encodes CASSLVATAGTGYGYTF.

The chain carries TRBV6-6 and TRBJ2-3; D is possibly TRBD1 (5 bases). Germline CDR1 is MNHNY and CDR2 is SVGAGI (reference sequence). Between the trimmed V and J ends, which lost 5 bases and 14 bases, there was a span of 17 bases. The CDR3 sequence is 12 residues long. CDR3 coding DNA: TGTGCCAGCAGTCGAGACAGCTTTGTGAGGTATTTT. It codes for CASSRDSFVRYF.

To note about this clone: A junction boundary mismatches the germline segment, possibly from a read error. V usage is TRBV12-3 or TRBV12-4 and J usage is TRBJ1-2, with D perhaps matching TRBD1 (5 bases). The CDR3 loop spans 12 amino acids. The DNA for the CDR3 is TGTGCCAGCAGTCAGACCCCACAGGCGCCGGGCTTC. Its protein product is CASSQTPQAPGF.

A remark on this clone: The same CDR3 can be traced to other DNA sequences in this sample. The rearrangement joins TRBV6-2 or TRBV6-3 to TRBJ2-2; tentative D call: TRBD2 (5 bases). The CDR3 spans 13 residues. Deletions cut 5 bases from V and 5 bases from J, with 9 bases between. CDR1 and CDR2 (germline): MNHEY, SVGEGT. DNA of the CDR3: TGTGCCAGCAGTCCCCGGGGTACCGGGGAGCTGTTTTTT. It specifies CASSPRGTGELFF.

The DNA for the CDR3 is TGTGCCAGCGCCCTCACCCGCAGTCCCCACGAGCAGTACTTC. This sequence encodes CASALTRSPHEQYF. The chain carries TRBV6-5 and TRBJ2-7; D gene ambiguous. The germline V gene has CDR1 MNHEY and CDR2 SVGAGI. Trimming took 8 bases from V and 5 from J, leaving 19 bases between them. The CDR3 is 14 amino acids.

The chain is built from TRBV28 and TRBJ2-3; 12 bases are shared with TRBD2. Trimming took 4 bases from V and 6 from J; bases not matched to a gene: 8. The CDR3 totals 16 residues. CDR1 and CDR2 (germline): MDHEN, SYDVKM. The chain's CDR3 is CASSSTSGRVRDTQYF. CDR3 DNA: TGTGCCAGCAGTTCGACTAGCGGGAGAGTTCGGGATACGCAGTATTTT.

The gene calls are TRBV5-6 and TRBJ2-5; a weak D match, TRBD1 (6 bases). The CDR3 covers 15 residues. V lost 4 bases to trimming and J lost 4 bases, with 17 bases between them. Per germline, CDR1 SGHDT and CDR2 YYEEEE. CDR3 nucleotide sequence: TGTGCCAGCAGCCTGCCAGGGGTAACCGTAGAGACCCAGTACTTC. Its protein is CASSLPGVTVETQYF.

V is TRBV19 and J is TRBJ1-5; 9 nucleotides agree with TRBD1. V trimming: 9 bases; J trimming: 7 bases; junction bases outside the gene matches: 13. The V gene's germline CDR1 is LNHDA and CDR2 SQIVND (reference sequence). This CDR3 has 15 residues. In DNA form, the CDR3 reads TGTGCCAGCGACGCGACCGGGACAGGGCTCCAGCCCCAGCATTTT. Its protein is CASDATGTGLQPQHF. The full variable domain, with the rest looked up from reference TRBV19 and TRBJ1-5, is DGGITQSPKYLFRKEGQNVTLSCEQNLNHDAMYWYRQDPGQGLRLIYYSQIVNDFQKGDIAEGYSVSREKKESFPLTVTSAQKNPTAFYLCASDATGTGLQPQHFGDGTRLSIL.